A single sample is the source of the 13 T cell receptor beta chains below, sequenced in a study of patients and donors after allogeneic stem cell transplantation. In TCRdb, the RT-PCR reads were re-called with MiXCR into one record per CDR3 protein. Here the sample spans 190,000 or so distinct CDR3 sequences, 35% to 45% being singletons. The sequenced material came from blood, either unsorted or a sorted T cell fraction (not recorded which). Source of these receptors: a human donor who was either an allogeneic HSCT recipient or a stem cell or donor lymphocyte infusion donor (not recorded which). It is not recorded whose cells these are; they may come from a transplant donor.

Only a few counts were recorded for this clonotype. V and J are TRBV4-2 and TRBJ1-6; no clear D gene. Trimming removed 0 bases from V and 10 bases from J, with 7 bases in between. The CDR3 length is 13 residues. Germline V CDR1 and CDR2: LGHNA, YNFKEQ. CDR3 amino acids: CASSQEWGSPLHF. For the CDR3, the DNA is TGTGCCAGCAGCCAAGAATGGGGATCACCCCTCCACTTT.

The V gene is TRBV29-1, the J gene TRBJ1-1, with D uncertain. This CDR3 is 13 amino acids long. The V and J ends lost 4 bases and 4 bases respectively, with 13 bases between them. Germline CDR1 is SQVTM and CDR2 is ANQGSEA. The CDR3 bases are TGCAGCGTTGCTGGGTTGCTCGGCACTGAAGCTTTCTTT. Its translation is CSVAGLLGTEAFF.

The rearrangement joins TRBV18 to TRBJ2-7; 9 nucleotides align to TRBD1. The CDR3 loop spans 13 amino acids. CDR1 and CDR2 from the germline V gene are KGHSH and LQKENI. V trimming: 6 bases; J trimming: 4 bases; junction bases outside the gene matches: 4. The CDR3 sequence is CASSTGGEYEQYF. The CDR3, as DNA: TGTGCCAGCTCGACAGGGGGAGAGTACGAGCAGTACTTC. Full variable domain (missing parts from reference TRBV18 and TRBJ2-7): NAGVMQNPRHLVRRRGQEARLRCSPMKGHSHVYWYRQLPEEGLKFMVYLQKENIIDESGMPKERFSAEFPKEGPSILRIQQVVRGDSAAYFCASSTGGEYEQYFGPGTRLTVT.

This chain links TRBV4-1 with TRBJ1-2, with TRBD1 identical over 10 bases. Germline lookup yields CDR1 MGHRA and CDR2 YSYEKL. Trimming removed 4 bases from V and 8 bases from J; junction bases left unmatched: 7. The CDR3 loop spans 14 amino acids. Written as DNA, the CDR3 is TGCGCCAGCAGCCGCGGGACAGGGGTAGGAGGCTACACCTTC. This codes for CASSRGTGVGGYTF.

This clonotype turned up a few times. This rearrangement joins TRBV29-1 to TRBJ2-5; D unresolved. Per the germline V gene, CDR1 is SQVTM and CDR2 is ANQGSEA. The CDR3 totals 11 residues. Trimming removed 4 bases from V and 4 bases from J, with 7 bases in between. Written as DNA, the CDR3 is TGCAGCGTTGTTGTGGGAGAGACCCAGTACTTC. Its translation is CSVVVGETQYF.

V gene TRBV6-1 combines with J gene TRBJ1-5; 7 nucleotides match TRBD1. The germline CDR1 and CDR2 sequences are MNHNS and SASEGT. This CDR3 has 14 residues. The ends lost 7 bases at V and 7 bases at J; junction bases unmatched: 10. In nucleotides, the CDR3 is TGTGCCAGCAATGAGATAGGGGGCTCACAGCCCCAGCATTTT. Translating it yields CASNEIGGSQPQHF.

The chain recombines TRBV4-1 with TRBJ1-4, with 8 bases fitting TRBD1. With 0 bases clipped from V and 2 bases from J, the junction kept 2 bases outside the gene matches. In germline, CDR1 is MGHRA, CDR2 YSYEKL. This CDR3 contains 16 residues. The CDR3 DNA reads TGCGCCAGCAGCCAAGATAGGGACAGGACTAATGAAAAACTGTTTTTT. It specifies CASSQDRDRTNEKLFF.

The CDR3 loop reads CASSLGRGVGYTF. The CDR3 nucleotides are TGCGCCAGCAGCCTGGGCAGGGGGGTAGGCTACACCTTC. J is TRBJ1-2 and V is TRBV4-3; 7 nucleotides match TRBD1. CDR1 LGHNA and CDR2 YSLEER come from the germline V gene. This CDR3 is built from 13 residues. Trimming took 4 bases from V and 8 from J; bases not matched to a gene: 7.

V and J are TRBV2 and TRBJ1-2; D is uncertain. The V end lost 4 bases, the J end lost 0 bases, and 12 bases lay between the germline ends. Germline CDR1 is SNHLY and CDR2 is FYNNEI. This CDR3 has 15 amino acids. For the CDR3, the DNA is TGTGCCAGCAGTGTCGGCAGAGCAGCTAACTATGGCTACACCTTC. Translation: CASSVGRAANYGYTF.

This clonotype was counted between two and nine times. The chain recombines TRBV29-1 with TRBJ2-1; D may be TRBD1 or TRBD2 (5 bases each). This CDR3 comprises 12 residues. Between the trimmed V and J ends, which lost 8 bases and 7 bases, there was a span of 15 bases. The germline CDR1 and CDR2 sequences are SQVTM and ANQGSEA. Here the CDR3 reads CSTGLTWNEQFF. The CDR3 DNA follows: TGCAGCACAGGACTTACTTGGAATGAGCAGTTCTTC.

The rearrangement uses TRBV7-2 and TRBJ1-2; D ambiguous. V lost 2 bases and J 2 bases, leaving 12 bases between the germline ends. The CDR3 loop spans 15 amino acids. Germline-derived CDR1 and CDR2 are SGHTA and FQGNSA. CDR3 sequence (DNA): TGTGCCAGCAGCTTAAGGCAGACCCTAAACTATGGCTACACCTTC. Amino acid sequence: CASSLRQTLNYGYTF.

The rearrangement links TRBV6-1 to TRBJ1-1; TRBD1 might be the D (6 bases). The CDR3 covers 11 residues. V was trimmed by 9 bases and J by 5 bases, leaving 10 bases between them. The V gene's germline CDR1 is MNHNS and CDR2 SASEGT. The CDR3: CASFQGTEAFF. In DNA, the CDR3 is TGTGCCAGTTTCCAGGGGACTGAAGCTTTCTTT.

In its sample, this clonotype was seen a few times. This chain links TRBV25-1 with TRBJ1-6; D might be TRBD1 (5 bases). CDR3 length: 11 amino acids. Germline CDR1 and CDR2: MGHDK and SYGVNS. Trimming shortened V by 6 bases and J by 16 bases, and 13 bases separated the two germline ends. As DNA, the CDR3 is TGTGCCAGCAGGGACACCTACTCTCTCCACTTT. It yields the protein CASRDTYSLHF.